This is a list of T cell receptor beta chains from one sample in a study of OX40 agonist ivuxolimab in advanced cancers. The repertoire was sequenced with immunoSEQ multiplex PCR; TCRdb's copy has only in-frame clones and lacks some. The data show roughly 57,000 clones, approximately 88% seen once. This material consisted of CD4+ or CD8+ T cells sorted from blood, taken in a trial of the OX40 agonist ivuxolimab. The receptors stem from an adult with an advanced solid tumor such as melanoma, head and neck, liver or kidney cancer. Each CDR3 is given with its conserved first and last residue.

>TRBV5-1|TRBJ2-6
CASRPYELGRGAGANVLTF
>TRBV5-1|TRBJ1-4
CASSLSGSNEKLFF
>TRBV7-2|TRBJ1-1
CASSWRPQDTEAFF
>TRBV5-3|TRBJ2-1
CASSSGHLRDNEQFF
>TRBV5-8|TRBJ2-7
CASSLVGQGAAYEQYF
>TRBV7-2|TRBJ2-1
CASSGGLTSNEQFF
>TRBV5-1|TRBJ2-2
CASSFSGNTGELFF
>TRBV5-5|TRBJ1-6
CASSSPGQGWRNSPLHF
>TRBV7-2|TRBJ2-1
CASSLDFTSGRRYNEQFF
>TRBV5-1|TRBJ2-7
CASSLDATYEQYF
>TRBV6-1|TRBJ1-4
CASSESQGPNEKLFF
>TRBV9|TRBJ2-7
CASSVEGVSPNSYEQYF
>TRBV7-9|TRBJ2-3
CASSLREVTDTQYF
>TRBV27|TRBJ1-2
CASSLQGYGYTF
>TRBV11-2|TRBJ2-1
CASSWVAGAGYNEQFF
>TRBV28|TRBJ1-2
CASRFPGRSYGYTF
>TRBV10-2|TRBJ2-1
CASTGQGRYNEQFF
>TRBV6-5|TRBJ1-2
CASSGSEVAGYTF
>TRBV6-5|TRBJ1-4
CASSYGGEKLFF
>TRBV5-1|TRBJ2-3
CASSLRQGADTQYF
>TRBV6-5|TRBJ2-4
CASSSTSGNIQYF
>TRBV28|TRBJ2-3
CASPPPNAGGGTDTQYF
>TRBV6-5|TRBJ2-1
CASSISGSAYNEQFF
>TRBV10-2|TRBJ2-1
CASSVWDREQFF
>TRBV6-1|TRBJ2-2
CASTRMGNTGELFF
>TRBV5-1|TRBJ1-2
CASRVDRDDYGYTF
>TRBV20-1|TRBJ2-3
CSARRGQTQYF
>TRBV10-3|TRBJ1-2
CAIGGGGSGYTF
>TRBV7-6|TRBJ2-5
CASRPAGGGETQYF
>TRBV18|-
CASSPTRTGNHEQYF
>TRBV10-2|TRBJ2-7
CASSDLGREFNEQYF
>TRBV10-3|TRBJ2-5
CAIGTSGETQYF
>TRBV6-5|TRBJ1-1
CASRWDTEAFF
>TRBV28|TRBJ2-7
CASSWTSRSAYEQYF
>TRBV30|TRBJ1-2
CAWSAGRVANYGYTF
>TRBV5-6|TRBJ1-1
CASSRTGVVNTEAFF
>TRBV14|TRBJ1-1
CASSQRSGRQLDF
>TRBV18|TRBJ2-3
CASSTTGGAGTDTQYF
>TRBV2|TRBJ2-5
CASSEDAQETQYF
>TRBV30|TRBJ2-2
CAWRLAGNTGELFF
>TRBV5-1|TRBJ2-7
CASSLVRGPQGDEQYF
>TRBV7-9|TRBJ2-3
CASKIQGAAAGDTQYF
>TRBV5-5|TRBJ1-1
CASSLGTGTEAFF
>TRBV6-6|TRBJ1-4
CASNQAATNEKLFF
>TRBV29-1|TRBJ2-3
CSVVLAGGTDTQYF
>TRBV11-2|TRBJ1-1
CASSPTDRANTEAFF
>TRBV7-9|TRBJ2-7
CASSPSSGTTVYEQYF
>TRBV5-6|TRBJ2-4
CASSRGGPLNIQYF
>TRBV7-7|TRBJ2-3
CASSPVDSGRPDTQYF
>TRBV30|TRBJ2-1
CAWSQDSEQFF
>TRBV5-1|TRBJ1-6
CASSFGQGASPLHF
>TRBV28|TRBJ1-6
CASRVTGGINSPLHF
>TRBV30|TRBJ1-2
CAWSLGASGYTF
>TRBV29-1|TRBJ2-3
CSVGIGGGTQYF
>TRBV28|TRBJ2-7
CASSLWELGLASYEQYF
>TRBV30|TRBJ2-1
CAWSGATTSGRAHEQFF
>TRBV19|TRBJ1-2
CASSTGTGRPNYGYTF
>TRBV4-2|TRBJ1-1
CASSQEAREAFF
>TRBV10-2|TRBJ2-7
CASSEGVVEQYF